The sequence of this T cell receptor beta chain was determined in a study of T cell responses to AZD1222 COVID-19 vaccine (dated by TCRdb to the early 2020s). Regarding the research as a whole: TCR sequencing was performed for about 240 trial participants, of whom about 200 were given two doses of AZD1222 and around 25 were given two doses of MenACWY control vaccine. Trial participants were enrolled by age into 18-55, 56-69 and 70-plus year subgroups, with about 150, 28 and 57 TCR-sequenced participants respectively. Study-wide conclusions, independent of this receptor: In the small 56-69-year group, the increase in depth fell short of significance, most likely because of low power. Because no day 14 peak-response samples were available, the repertoires could be characterized only after the peak T cell response. Epitopes outside the regions mutated in the B.1.351 and B.1.1.7 variants were reportedly recognized by nearly half of the unique spike-specific TCRs. CD4 TCRs associated with the vaccine covered the entire spike protein, and the dominant responses were in regions 160-218 and 743-854. After two AZD1222 doses, both the breadth and the depth of spike-specific TCRs were significantly higher than at day 0 and than in MenACWY recipients. Participants were mostly white British, with more females than males. The authors suggested clonal diversity may have been underestimated. Conclusions about previously exposed vaccinees were limited because only a handful of AZD1222 recipients were SARS-CoV-2 seropositive at baseline.

V and J are trimmed by 4 bases and 2 bases, and the gene matches miss 9 bases of the junction. Sequences SGDLS (CDR1) and YYNGEE (CDR2) are obtained from the germline V gene. Measured from the cysteine to the phenylalanine, the CDR3 is 15 residues long. Just CDR3 DNA is preserved here, 45 bases in frame from base 1. The time point label, read with the paper, signifies: about 28 days (+/-7) after the second vaccine dose. Because spike-specific TCR depth and breadth did not differ between the two schedules, AZD1222 recipients who got a second dose at roughly 4 weeks were pooled with those who got a second dose at roughly 12 weeks. Vaccinee samples were obtained from the UK trials COV001 and COV002, which included a single-blind randomized controlled phase 2/3 trial of AZD1222 (ChAdOx1 nCoV-19) in healthy adults. Trial participant PBMC samples were collected at day 0 and day 28 after the second dose for TCRbeta chain sequencing.

The CDR3 regions of human TCRbeta chains were analyzed by immunosequencing. The paper's data handling went like this. Repertoire TCRs were checked for matches against a reference library of SARS-CoV-2-specific TCRs that had been generated using the MIRA antigen-specificity platform. Breadth was defined as the fraction of unique TCRs that were SARS-CoV-2-associated. Depth was defined as the fraction of total T cells that were SARS-CoV-2-associated. Using the MIRA data, each spike-specific TCR was assigned both to the spike region to which the TCR was reactive and to a CD4 or CD8 class. Log10-transformed breadth and depth values were compared by one-way ANOVA with Sidak's multiple comparisons tests. In TCRdb, the immuneACCESS table is reduced to in-frame sequences with V and J assigned. These tables do not hold every clone; where another copy was compared, an unresolved V gene accounts for under half, and the others remain unexplained. The D gene and trimming were derived from the DNA, and the V and J assignments and clone size from that table. The sample data list roughly 140,000 clones, and over 70% of these were observed just once. Approximately 9.1% of the sample is held by the ten biggest clonotypes.

This clone was picked up one time. It lacks a known antigen. No base quality values were provided; no much bigger clone lies one nucleotide off. Sequenced material: peripheral blood, taken 28 days after the second AZD1222 dose. The clonotype was recovered from an adult who received the AZD1222 COVID-19 vaccine. The chain was built from TRBV9 and TRBJ2-7, and TRBD2 aligns with 7 junction nucleotides. The nucleotide sequence is TGTGCCAGCAGCACACGTAGCGGGCCCACCTACGAGCAGTACTTC. Its translation reads: CASSTRSGPTYEQYF. When the CDR3 is completed using the reference TRBV9 and TRBJ2-7 genes on either side, the full variable domain is DSGVTQTPKHLITATGQRVTLRCSPRSGDLSVYWYQQSLDQGLQFLIQYYNGEERAKGNILERFSAQQFPDLHSELNLSSLELGDSALYFCASSTRSGPTYEQYFGPGTRLTVT.